These 16 T cell receptor beta chains originate from one sample sequenced in a study of blood T cell repertoires in COVID-19. Repertoires were generated with immunoSEQ multiplex PCR, while TCRdb's copy carries only in-frame clones and drops some. The table shows around 40,000 clones, with around 90% occurring only once. The sequenced material came from peripheral blood. The origin of the receptors is a middle-aged man with active COVID-19.

The CDR3 loop is CASSYPGQSSGNTIYF. The CDR3 DNA follows: TGTGCCAGCAGTTATCCGGGACAGAGCTCTGGAAACACCATATATTTT. The chain uses TRBV7-9 and TRBJ1-3; 7 bases match TRBD1. The germline CDR1 and CDR2 sequences are SEHNR and FQNEAQ (reference sequence). The CDR3 spans 16 residues. J lost 0 bases, V lost 6 bases, and 8 bases had no gene match.

The chain uses TRBV6-6 and TRBJ1-5, with 7 bases aligning to TRBD1. Germline trimming cut 6 bases from V and 8 bases from J; bases unmatched to any gene: 7. Looked up from germline, CDR1 is MNHNY and CDR2 is SVGAGI (reference sequence). The CDR3 consists of 13 residues. CDR3 bases: TGTGCCAGCAGACCTGGGACAGTTGAGCCCCAGCATTTT. This codes for CASRPGTVEPQHF.

This chain uses TRBV7-3 with TRBJ2-1; 14 bases fit TRBD2. Germline values: CDR1 SGHTA, CDR2 FQGTGA. The CDR3 is 16 residues long. With 5 bases clipped from V and 9 bases from J, the junction kept 9 bases outside the gene matches. The DNA for the CDR3 is TGTGCCAGCAGCGAAGCCGGGACTAGCGGGAGTGGTGAGCAGTTCTTC. Protein: CASSEAGTSGSGEQFF.

The chain has TRBV6-2 or TRBV6-3 and TRBJ2-4; 7 bases align to TRBD2. Germline lookup yields CDR1 MNHEY and CDR2 SVGEGT. V was clipped by 5 bases and J by 6 bases; unmatched bases: 13. The CDR3 consists of 16 residues. The CDR3 sequence: CASSQVRAAGVNIQYF. In nucleotides, the CDR3 is TGTGCCAGCAGTCAGGTCCGGGCCGCGGGAGTAAACATTCAGTACTTC.

The genes are TRBV6-5 and TRBJ2-5; the match to TRBD2 covers 7 bases. This CDR3 is built from 15 residues. Germline values: CDR1 MNHEY, CDR2 SVGAGI. Trimming cost V 8 bases and J 4 bases; bases outside gene matches: 13. CDR3 region: CASRFRGEGGETQYF. In nucleotides, the CDR3 is TGTGCCAGCCGCTTCCGGGGGGAGGGTGGAGAGACCCAGTACTTC.

This clone was recorded once. The CDR3 loop reads CASTLTSGKNIQYF. For the CDR3, the DNA is TGTGCCAGCACTTTGACTAGCGGTAAAAACATTCAGTACTTC. This rearrangement joins TRBV6-5 to TRBJ2-4; 9 bases are shared with TRBD2. Per germline, CDR1 MNHEY and CDR2 SVGAGI. V gave up 7 bases and J gave up 4 bases; unmatched junction bases: 5. The CDR3 consists of 14 residues.

The CDR3 region has the DNA TGTGCCAGCAGCCGCGGACAGGGCCACTACAATGAGCAGTTCTTC. Its protein is CASSRGQGHYNEQFF. The V gene is TRBV6-5, the J gene TRBJ2-1, with 8 bases fitting TRBD1. CDR1 is MNHEY and CDR2 is SVGAGI in the germline V gene. This CDR3 has 15 residues. V shed 6 bases and J 3 bases; nucleotides not matched to a gene: 7.

V is TRBV28 and J is TRBJ2-7; no clear D. The ends were cut back, 1 base at V and 3 bases at J, with 13 bases in the middle. The germline V gene has CDR1 MDHEN and CDR2 SYDVKM. The CDR3 is 15 residues long. The CDR3 is CASSLLGEQLYEQYF. DNA of the CDR3: TGTGCCAGCAGTTTATTGGGCGAACAGCTCTACGAGCAGTACTTC. Based on the CDR3 plus reference TRBV28 and TRBJ2-7, the full variable domain is DVKVTQSSRYLVKRTGEKVFLECVQDMDHENMFWYRQDPGLGLRLIYFSYDVKMKEKGDIPEGYSVSREKKERFSLILESASTNQTSMYLCASSLLGEQLYEQYFGPGTRLTVT.

The chain joins TRBV3-1 (or the pseudogene TRBV3-2) to TRBJ1-2; the match to TRBD1 covers 9 bases. CDR1 is LGHDT, CDR2 YNNKEL, per germline (reference sequence). The CDR3 runs 15 residues. The V segment lost 4 bases and the J segment 1 base; nucleotides outside the gene matches: 4. This chain's CDR3 is CASSRRDRDNYGYTF. The CDR3 DNA reads as TGTGCCAGCAGCCGCCGGGACAGGGATAACTATGGCTACACCTTC.

The chain joins TRBV30 to TRBJ2-3; D perhaps matches TRBD1 (5 bases). The V gene's germline CDR1 is GTSNPN and CDR2 SVGIG (reference sequence). Between the trimmed V and J ends, which lost 2 bases and 1 base, there was a span of 13 bases. The CDR3 has 15 residues. CDR3 protein: CAWSRGLAGTDTQYF. The DNA for the CDR3 is TGTGCCTGGAGTAGGGGCTTGGCTGGCACAGATACGCAGTATTTT.

The rearrangement links TRBV18 to TRBJ2-2; possible D gene TRBD2, 6 bases. The CDR3 runs 17 residues. V gave up 1 base and J gave up 4 bases, with 16 bases separating them. Germline loops: CDR1 KGHSH, CDR2 LQKENI. The CDR3 coding sequence is TGTGCCAGCTCACCACTACTTCAACGGGGAGGCACCGGGGAGCTGTTTTTT. Encoded protein: CASSPLLQRGGTGELFF.

This chain connects TRBV6-4 to TRBJ2-6; D is perhaps TRBD1 (6 bases). The CDR3 is 16 residues long. The germline V and J ends were trimmed by 5 bases and 0 bases, with 11 bases remaining between them. CDR1 MRHNA and CDR2 SNTAGT come from the germline V gene. CDR3 DNA sequence: TGTGCCAGCAGTCCACAGGGCCTCTCTGGGGCCAACGTCCTGACTTTC. It encodes CASSPQGLSGANVLTF.

This chain links TRBV19 with TRBJ2-7, with 12 nucleotides matching TRBD2. Germline lookup yields CDR1 LNHDA and CDR2 SQIVND (reference sequence). Trimming removed 5 bases from V and 1 base from J; junction bases left unmatched: 6. The CDR3 is made up of 16 amino acids. CDR3 in amino acids: CASSSRLAGVSYEQYF. The CDR3 DNA reads TGTGCCAGTAGTTCCAGACTAGCGGGAGTTTCCTACGAGCAGTACTTC.

V and J are TRBV5-1 and TRBJ1-2, with D unclear. The CDR3 consists of 16 residues. V lost 4 bases and J lost 7, with 23 bases in between. Germline assignment: CDR1 SGHRS and CDR2 YFSETQ. CDR3 nucleotides: TGCGCCAGCAGCACCTCAGTACCCCGGGAACCTATTGGCTACACCTTC. This sequence encodes CASSTSVPREPIGYTF.

The rearrangement joins TRBV28 to TRBJ2-3; D gene uncertain. Germline V lookup: CDR1 MDHEN, CDR2 SYDVKM. CDR3 length: 16 residues. The V end was cut by 1 base, the J end by 3 bases, with 14 bases between. CDR3: CASSLSPSRLTDTQYF. In DNA form, the CDR3 reads TGTGCCAGCAGTTTATCCCCCTCCAGGCTAACAGATACGCAGTATTTT.

V gene TRBV18 combines with J gene TRBJ1-5, with TRBD1 matching over 10 bases. V lost 1 base, J lost 2 bases, and 8 bases stayed unmatched. This CDR3 has 18 amino acids. The V gene's germline CDR1 is KGHSH and CDR2 LQKENI. DNA for the CDR3: TGTGCCAGCTCACCACGGGGACAGGGGCCGTTTGGCAATCAGCCCCAGCATTTT. It translates to CASSPRGQGPFGNQPQHF.